These T cell receptor beta chains were read from a single sample in a study of CD8 T cells in ankylosing spondylitis. TCRdb itself ran the 5' RACE reads through MiXCR, one entry per CDR3 protein. Altogether roughly 440,000 distinct CDR3 sequences are present, approximately 17% being singletons, with the ten largest covering approximately 1%. The specimen sequenced was blood, either unsorted or a sorted T cell fraction (not recorded which). Receptors originate from a male donor with ankylosing spondylitis. Both conserved end residues are part of each CDR3. D genes are given only for firm matches. For some rows the clone size is stated as once, few or many, or as a class when expanded; others skip it.

d_call j_call clone_size v_call cdr3_nt cdr3_aa
TRBD1 TRBJ1-2 - TRBV20-1 TGCAGTGCTAGAGGGACAGGGGAGGGAGGCTACACCTTC CSARGTGEGGYTF
- TRBJ2-2 - TRBV7-2 TGTGCCAGCAGCACCAGCCTGGACACCGGGGAGCTGTTTTTT CASSTSLDTGELFF
- TRBJ1-6 - TRBV30 TGTGCCTGGAGGGCTAATTCACCCCTCCACTTT CAWRANSPLHF
TRBD2 TRBJ2-7 few TRBV18 TGTGCCAGCTCACCCCCCGAGGTAGCGGGGAGCTACGAGCAGTACTTC CASSPPEVAGSYEQYF
TRBD1 TRBJ2-3 - TRBV7-2 TGTGCCAGCAGCTTGAGATGGGACAGTCTCACAGATACGCAGTATTTT CASSLRWDSLTDTQYF
- TRBJ2-1 many TRBV29-1 TGCAGCGTTGATTCGACAGCCAACTCCTACAATGAGCAGTTCTTC CSVDSTANSYNEQFF
TRBD2 TRBJ2-1 - TRBV4-3 TGCGCCAGCAGCCCCTCCGGGACTAGCGGGATGTACAATGAGCAGTTCTTC CASSPSGTSGMYNEQFF
- TRBJ1-2 few TRBV6-1 TGTGCCAGCAGTCAGGGTGCCAACTATGGCTACACCTTC CASSQGANYGYTF
TRBD2 TRBJ2-5 many TRBV12-3/TRBV12-4 TGTGCCACCTCGGAGCGGGGAGGGGAGACCCAGTACTTC CATSERGGETQYF
TRBD1 TRBJ2-3 few TRBV7-9 TGTGCCAGCAGCTTAGCTATCGACAGGGTAGGAGATACGCAGTATTTT CASSLAIDRVGDTQYF
TRBD1 TRBJ1-6 few TRBV27 TGTGCCAGCAGTTCCGGACAGGTCTATAATTCACCCCTCCACTTT CASSSGQVYNSPLHF
- TRBJ2-6 - TRBV19 TGTGCCAGTAGTCTTGGGACGGCTGGGGCCAACGTCCTGACTTTC CASSLGTAGANVLTF
- TRBJ1-1 - TRBV6-1 TGTGCCAGCAGGGTGGAGGCAATGATAATGAACACTGAAGCTTTCTTT CASRVEAMIMNTEAFF
- TRBJ2-7 - TRBV7-2 TGTGCCAGCAGCTTAGACAGGGAGCTTGGGGAGCAGTACTTC CASSLDRELGEQYF
TRBD2 TRBJ2-3 - TRBV4-1 TGCGCCAGCAGCCAAGGCACTAGCGGGGGTTGGACAGATACGCAGTATTTT CASSQGTSGGWTDTQYF
- TRBJ1-3 - TRBV18 TGTGCCAGCTCACCCCCAGCCTCTGGAAACACCTTATATTTT CASSPPASGNTLYF
TRBD1 TRBJ2-3 - TRBV5-1 TGCGCCAGCAGGCCCGGGACAGGGATTGATACGCAGTATTTT CASRPGTGIDTQYF